These 21 T cell receptor beta chains originate from one sample sequenced in a study of T-cell reconstitution after alpha-beta-depleted transplantation in children. Unique molecular identifiers were built into the TCRbeta library. A single record per CDR3 protein comes from TCRdb applying MiXCR to the PCR reads. The table includes around 670,000 distinct CDR3 sequences, around 13% detected once. This sample comprised PBMCs, obtained before TCRalphabeta/CD19-depleted stem cell transplant. These receptors were obtained from a girl aged 2 to 10 with congenital amegakaryocytic thrombocytopenia, due to receive a stem cell transplant.

This clonotype was found many times. The chain recombines TRBV27 with TRBJ1-6, with D unclear. Trimming pared 7 bases from V and 0 bases from J, leaving 13 bases between. The CDR3 loop spans 16 amino acids. Germline loops: CDR1 MNHEY, CDR2 SMNVEV (reference sequence). Here the CDR3 reads CASTSRFPSYNSPLHF. The CDR3, as DNA: TGTGCCAGCACCTCTCGGTTTCCCTCCTATAATTCACCCCTCCACTTT.

The rearrangement uses TRBV7-9 and TRBJ2-7; 7 nucleotides align to TRBD2. The CDR3 spans 16 residues. CDR1 SEHNR and CDR2 FQNEAQ come from the germline V gene (reference sequence). After removal of 4 bases from V and 3 bases from J, the junction contained 12 bases not matched to a gene. Here the CDR3 reads CASSWLVAGEDYEQYF. The CDR3 DNA reads TGTGCCAGCAGCTGGTTGGTGGCGGGAGAGGACTACGAGCAGTACTTC.

The chain couples TRBV5-1 to TRBJ2-5, with TRBD2 matching over 12 bases. Germline V CDR1 and CDR2: SGHRS, YFSETQ. The CDR3 contains 21 residues. V dropped 1 base and J dropped 4; count of bases not matched to a gene: 20. In DNA, the CDR3 is TGCGCCAGCAGCTTGAGTCAAGGTATGGAGGCGACTAGCGGGAGTGCAGAGACCCAGTACTTC. Its protein product is CASSLSQGMEATSGSAETQYF.

This clonotype was detected ten times or more. This sequence joins TRBV5-1 and TRBJ2-7; tentatively, D is TRBD1 or TRBD2 (5 bases each). Trimming removed 6 bases from V and 0 bases from J, with 16 bases in between. The CDR3 sequence is 15 residues long. Germline-derived CDR1 and CDR2 are SGHRS and YFSETQ. The CDR3 sequence: CASTRGVGSSYEQYF. In nucleotides, the CDR3 is TGCGCCAGCACCCGGGGCGTAGGGAGCTCCTACGAGCAGTACTTC.

With regard to this clonotype: Since a much larger clone is just one base distant, this may be a read error. The chain uses TRBV20-1 and TRBJ2-3, with 9 bases that match TRBD2. The CDR3 totals 15 residues. The germline V gene has CDR1 DFQATT and CDR2 SNEGSKA (reference sequence). This CDR3 reads CSAREAGGATNTQYF. CDR3 in DNA: TGCAGTGCTAGAGAGGCGGGAGGGGCCACAAATACGCAGTATTTT.

The rearrangement uses TRBV18 and TRBJ2-7; D is uncertain. Trimming cost V 3 bases and J 6 bases, with 12 bases left between them. This CDR3 has 13 amino acids. Germline V gene data show CDR1 as KGHSH and CDR2 as LQKENI. For the CDR3, the DNA is TGTGCCAGCTCACCGGGCCCTGCCCTCGAGCAGTACTTC. Translating gives CASSPGPALEQYF.

This clonotype was observed a few times. The gene calls are TRBV19 and TRBJ1-1; the D is unclear. This CDR3 contains 13 residues. V was cut by 1 base and J by 1 base, with 4 bases left in between. The germline gives CDR1 LNHDA, CDR2 SQIVND (reference sequence). The CDR3 loop is CASSIAANTEAFF. As DNA, the CDR3 is TGTGCCAGTAGTATAGCGGCGAACACTGAAGCTTTCTTT.

The chain is built from TRBV5-1 and TRBJ2-1; D not certain. V lost 6 bases and J 0 bases, leaving 10 bases between the germline ends. This CDR3 has 14 amino acids. Germline loops: CDR1 SGHRS, CDR2 YFSETQ. The CDR3 DNA reads as TGCGCCAGCACACCATCAAGCTCCTACAATGAGCAGTTCTTC. This encodes CASTPSSSYNEQFF.

This chain uses TRBV30 with TRBJ1-1; no definite D call. V gave up 3 bases and J gave up 0 bases, with 2 bases separating them. In germline, CDR1 is GTSNPN, CDR2 SVGIG (reference sequence). This CDR3 has 11 amino acids. CDR3 protein: CAWRVNTEAFF. As DNA, the CDR3 is TGTGCCTGGAGGGTGAACACTGAAGCTTTCTTT.

This clonotype was recorded a few times. The chain carries TRBV7-2 and TRBJ2-2; 15 nucleotides match TRBD2. Germline V lookup: CDR1 SGHTA, CDR2 FQGNSA. V lost 5 bases to trimming and J lost 6 bases; unmatched junction nucleotides: 4. The CDR3 loop spans 16 amino acids. The CDR3 nucleotides read TGTGCCAGCAGCGATTGGACTAGCGGGGGGGCCGGGGAGCTGTTTTTT. It yields the protein CASSDWTSGGAGELFF. The whole variable domain, remainder taken from reference TRBV7-2 and TRBJ2-2, is GAGVSQSPSNKVTEKGKDVELRCDPISGHTALYWYRQSLGQGLEFLIYFQGNSAPDKSGLPSDRFSAERTGGSVSTLTIQRTQQEDSAVYLCASSDWTSGGAGELFFGEGSRLTVL.

This clonotype was seen many times. The chain couples TRBV20-1 to TRBJ2-7; no reliable D call. This CDR3 contains 15 residues. V lost 3 bases, J lost 2 bases, and 17 bases lay in between. The V gene's germline CDR1 is DFQATT and CDR2 SNEGSKA (reference sequence). The CDR3 sequence is CSASSRMKPPYEQYF. For the CDR3, the DNA is TGCAGTGCTAGTTCGCGGATGAAACCGCCCTACGAGCAGTACTTC.

This rearrangement joins TRBV18 to TRBJ2-7, with D maybe TRBD2 (5 bases). This CDR3 has 14 amino acids. V lost 5 bases to trimming and J lost 0 bases, with 11 bases between them. Looked up from germline, CDR1 is KGHSH and CDR2 is LQKENI. This CDR3 reads CASSVDRDSYEQYF. CDR3 DNA sequence: TGTGCCAGCTCAGTGGATCGGGACTCCTACGAGCAGTACTTC. The variable domain in full, with the rest retrieved from reference TRBV18 and TRBJ2-7, is NAGVMQNPRHLVRRRGQEARLRCSPMKGHSHVYWYRQLPEEGLKFMVYLQKENIIDESGMPKERFSAEFPKEGPSILRIQQVVRGDSAAYFCASSVDRDSYEQYFGPGTRLTVT.

The chain employs TRBV3-1 and TRBJ2-7, with D perhaps given as TRBD1 or TRBD2 (5 bases each). Germline assignment: CDR1 LGHDT and CDR2 YNNKEL (reference sequence). The V and J ends lost 4 bases and 5 bases respectively, with 12 bases between them. The CDR3 loop spans 13 amino acids. The CDR3 is CASSPPGLHEQYF. CDR3 sequence (DNA): TGTGCCAGCAGCCCCCCGGGGCTACACGAGCAGTACTTC.

This clonotype has a count of ten or more. The chain combines TRBV5-1 with TRBJ2-1; 13 bases agree with TRBD2. The CDR3 is 16 residues long. Germline V lookup: CDR1 SGHRS, CDR2 YFSETQ. With 4 bases clipped from V and 7 bases from J, the junction kept 8 bases outside the gene matches. DNA of the CDR3: TGCGCCAGCAGCCCTCGGACTAGCGGGAGTCTTAATGAGCAGTTCTTC. This encodes CASSPRTSGSLNEQFF.

This clonotype was picked up many times. The chain links TRBV6-1 to TRBJ2-7, with D hard to call. CDR1 and CDR2 (germline): MNHNS, SASEGT. Trimming took 2 bases from V and 4 from J, leaving 9 bases between them. CDR3 length: 13 amino acids. The DNA of the CDR3 is TGTGCCAGCAGTGAAACGGTCAGTTACGAGCAGTACTTC. Its protein product is CASSETVSYEQYF.

This clonotype was seen at least ten times. The CDR3 region has the DNA TGTGCCAGCAGTCAAACGGGAGTTGAGGAGACCCAGTACTTC. Translating gives CASSQTGVEETQYF. The chain has TRBV12-3 or TRBV12-4 and TRBJ2-5, with D possibly TRBD2 on 6 matching bases. Trimming cost V 5 bases and J 5 bases, with 15 bases left between them. The CDR3 contains 14 residues.

This clonotype was seen ten or more times. The chain combines TRBV6-1 with TRBJ1-5, with D unclear. The CDR3 is 14 residues long. Trimming removed 8 bases from V and 0 bases from J, with 11 bases in between. Per the germline V gene, CDR1 is MNHNS and CDR2 is SASEGT. The CDR3 protein is CASRKHYSNQPQHF. CDR3 in DNA: TGTGCCAGCCGAAAGCATTATAGCAATCAGCCCCAGCATTTT.

This clonotype has just a few counts. The gene calls are TRBV12-5 and TRBJ2-1, with TRBD2 matching over 9 bases. The J segment lost 5 bases and the V segment lost 2 bases, leaving 13 bases of the junction unmatched. CDR1 and CDR2 (germline): LGHNT, FRNRAP. CDR3 length equals 18 residues. CDR3 sequence: CASGLIYQPGLADNEQFF. DNA of the CDR3: TGTGCTAGTGGTTTGATTTATCAACCGGGACTAGCCGACAATGAGCAGTTCTTC.

This clonotype came up many times. Written as DNA, the CDR3 is TGCAGCGCTCTCATACGAAAGTACCAAGAGACCCAGTACTTC. This gives the protein CSALIRKYQETQYF. This chain links TRBV29-1 with TRBJ2-5, with unresolved D. The germline CDR1 and CDR2 sequences are SQVTM and ANQGSEA. Trimming took off 7 bases at V and 0 bases at J, with 15 bases between the two ends. The CDR3 contains 14 residues. Using reference TRBV29-1 and TRBJ2-5 for the parts outside the CDR3, the full variable domain is SAVISQKPSRDICQRGTSLTIQCQVDSQVTMMFWYRQQPGQSLTLIATANQGSEATYESGFVIDKFPISRPNLTFSTLTVSNMSPEDSSIYLCSALIRKYQETQYFGPGTRLLVL.

Comments on this clonotype: Since a much larger clone is just one base distant, this may be a read error. V usage is TRBV20-1 and J usage is TRBJ1-1; tentative D call: TRBD1 (5 bases). Germline V CDR1 and CDR2: DFQATT, SNEGSKA (reference sequence). The CDR3 totals 14 residues. The V end lost 6 bases, the J end lost 6 bases, and 20 bases lay between the germline ends. The CDR3 DNA is TGCAGTGCCAAAACCCCAGGGCATAGGCCTGAAGCTTTCTTT. It translates to CSAKTPGHRPEAFF.

The chain is built from TRBV4-1 and TRBJ2-2, with 7 bases aligning to TRBD1. Looked up from germline, CDR1 is MGHRA and CDR2 is YSYEKL. The CDR3 contains 18 residues. The J segment lost 3 bases and the V segment lost 2 bases, leaving 12 bases of the junction unmatched. The CDR3 nucleotides are TGCGCCAGCAGCCAAAGACCACAGGGGTCCGTGGACACCGGGGAGCTGTTTTTT. This encodes CASSQRPQGSVDTGELFF.